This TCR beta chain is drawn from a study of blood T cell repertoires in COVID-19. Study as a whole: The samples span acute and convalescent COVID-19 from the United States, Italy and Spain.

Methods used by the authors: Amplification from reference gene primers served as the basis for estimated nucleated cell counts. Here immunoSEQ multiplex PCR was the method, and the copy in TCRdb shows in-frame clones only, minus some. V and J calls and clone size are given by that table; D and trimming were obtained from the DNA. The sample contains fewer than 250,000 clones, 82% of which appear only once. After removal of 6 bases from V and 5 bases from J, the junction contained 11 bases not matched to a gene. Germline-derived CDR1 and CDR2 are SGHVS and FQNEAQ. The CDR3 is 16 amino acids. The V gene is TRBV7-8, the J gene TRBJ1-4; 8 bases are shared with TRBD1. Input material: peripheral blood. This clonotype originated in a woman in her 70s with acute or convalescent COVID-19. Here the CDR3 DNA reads TGTGCCAGCAGTTACGGGACAGGCAGGGGGAATGAAAAACTGTTTTTT. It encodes CASSYGTGRGNEKLFF.